These T cell receptor beta chains were read from a single sample in a study of radiation and T cells in renal cell carcinoma. Data came from immunoSEQ multiplex PCR; TCRdb stores just in-frame clones and leaves some out. The sample shows under 150,000 clones, approximately 78% of them seen only once. The sample here was blood, taken from a patient whose treatment included radiotherapy and nephrectomy. These receptor sequences come from a woman aged 55-69 years with renal cell carcinoma. The CDR3 runs from the conserved cysteine through the conserved F or W. The order of the fields is V gene, clone size, J gene, D gene, CDR3 DNA, CDR3 protein. D genes are given only for firm matches. Part of the rows lack a size; the others show once, few, many or a class for expanded clones.

TRBV27	.	TRBJ2-7	.	TGTGCCAGCAGTCCCCCGGACCGTCCCTACGAGCAGTACTTC	CASSPPDRPYEQYF
TRBV10-3	.	TRBJ2-2	TRBD1	TGTGCCATCAGTCAGGGGGTCAGCACCGGGGAGCTGTTTTTT	CAISQGVSTGELFF
TRBV18	.	TRBJ2-3	.	TGTGCCAGCTCACCGGGTCGAAGCACAGATACGCAGTATTTT	CASSPGRSTDTQYF
TRBV18	.	TRBJ2-2	.	TGTGCCAGCTCACCATACGGGGACGCGGGCACCGGGGAGCTGTTTTTT	CASSPYGDAGTGELFF
TRBV28	.	TRBJ2-1	.	TGTGCCACCCGCCGGGACAGTATCTGGGATAAGGGGGGGAATGAGCAGTTCTTC	CATRRDSIWDKGGNEQFF
TRBV7-2	.	TRBJ2-3	.	TGTGCCAGCAGCTTGTCCTCAGATACGCAGTATTTT	CASSLSSDTQYF
TRBV10-3	few	TRBJ1-3	.	TGTGCCATCAGTGAGTCGGGAAACACCATATATTTT	CAISESGNTIYF
TRBV2	.	TRBJ2-6	TRBD2	TGTGCCAGCAGTGAGAGAGGGAGGGTGTCTGGGGCCAACGTCCTGACTTTC	CASSERGRVSGANVLTF
TRBV11-2	few	TRBJ1-2	TRBD1	TGTGCCAGCAGCTCACAGGGGGCGTATGGCTACACCTTC	CASSSQGAYGYTF
TRBV27	.	TRBJ2-2	.	TGTGCCAGCAGGACCCTAGGTCAGAACACCGGGGAGCTGTTTTTT	CASRTLGQNTGELFF
TRBV6-6	.	TRBJ1-2	.	TGTGCCAGCAGTTACTCCCCCAGCACATTGAACTATGGCTACACCTTC	CASSYSPSTLNYGYTF
TRBV7-7	.	TRBJ2-1	.	TGTGCTAGCAGCTTAGATCGGGGCAATGAGCAGTTCTTC	CASSLDRGNEQFF
TRBV9	.	TRBJ2-7	TRBD1	TGTGCCAGCAGCGCGTCCCCCGGGACAGGGGATCCGTACGAGCAGTACTTC	CASSASPGTGDPYEQYF
TRBV18	.	TRBJ1-1	.	TGTGCCAGCTCACCGCAGACGGCACCGAACACTGAAGCTTTCTTT	CASSPQTAPNTEAFF
TRBV6-5	.	TRBJ2-7	.	TGTGCCAGCAGCTCGACGGTAAACGAGCAGTACTTC	CASSSTVNEQYF
TRBV6-6	.	TRBJ2-4	TRBD2	TGTGCCAGCAGTTACGGCGGGAGTGGCATTCAGTACTTC	CASSYGGSGIQYF
TRBV9	.	TRBJ1-5	.	TGTGCCAGCAGCGCGAGGGGGAATCAGCCCCAGCATTTT	CASSARGNQPQHF
TRBV5-4	.	TRBJ1-2	.	TGTGCCAGCAGCCCAGGAGTATTCGGCTACACCTTC	CASSPGVFGYTF
TRBV5-6	.	TRBJ2-3	TRBD2	TGTGCCAGCAGCTTGGTGACTAGCGGGGGCGGAACAGATACGCAGTATTTT	CASSLVTSGGGTDTQYF
TRBV5-1	.	TRBJ2-1	TRBD2	TGCGCCAGCAGTGTCCAACCGGGAGGCTCCTACAATGAGCAGTTCTTC	CASSVQPGGSYNEQFF
TRBV20-1	few	TRBJ1-1	.	TGCAGTGCTAGTCCCGTGGCTTTCTTT	CSASPVAFF
TRBV5-4	.	TRBJ2-7	TRBD2	TGTGCCAGCAGCTTAGGACTAGCGGGAAGATCCTACGAGCAGTACTTC	CASSLGLAGRSYEQYF
TRBV19	.	TRBJ2-7	.	TGTGCCAGTGGGCCAAGAGGTAGCTACGAGCAGTACTTC	CASGPRGSYEQYF
TRBV28	.	TRBJ1-5	.	TGTGCCAGCAGTCCAGACCCAGGGATGCAGCCCCAGCATTTT	CASSPDPGMQPQHF
TRBV27	once	TRBJ2-2	TRBD1	TGTGCCAGCCGTTGGCAGGGGGCGGATGGGGAGCTGTTTTTT	CASRWQGADGELFF
TRBV4-3	.	TRBJ2-5	.	TGCGCCAGCAGCCAACGGGTAGGGCGAGAGACCCAGTACTTC	CASSQRVGRETQYF
TRBV28	.	TRBJ1-1	.	TGTGCCAGCCTCAGGAGCACTGAAGCTTTCTTT	CASLRSTEAFF
TRBV19	once	TRBJ1-1	.	TGTGCCAGTAGTATAATCCCGGGGACGGGCACTGAAGCTTTCTTT	CASSIIPGTGTEAFF